The 21 T cell receptor beta chains reported below all come from one sample, sequenced in a study of T cell responses to AZD1222 COVID-19 vaccine. The method was immunoSEQ multiplex PCR; TCRdb's version includes in-frame clones alone and lacks a portion of them. The table records about 200,000 clones, almost 90% of them present only once. Sequences were derived from peripheral blood, sampled on day 0 of AZD1222 vaccination. The receptors stem from an adult in good health.

The V gene is TRBV2, the J gene TRBJ1-1; D is uncertain. V lost 3 bases and J 10 bases, leaving 12 bases between the germline ends. Germline CDR1 SNHLY, CDR2 FYNNEI. CDR3 size: 12 residues. The CDR3: CASSDTARLAFF. The CDR3 DNA reads as TGTGCCAGCAGTGATACAGCCCGTTTAGCTTTCTTT. Complete variable domain (other parts from reference TRBV2 and TRBJ1-1): EPEVTQTPSHQVTQMGQEVILRCVPISNHLYFYWYRQILGQKVEFLVSFYNNEISEKSEIFDDQFSVERPDGSNFTLKIRSTKLEDSAMYFCASSDTARLAFFGQGTRLTVV.

The rearrangement uses TRBV7-2 and TRBJ1-5; 8 bases align to TRBD1. Per germline, CDR1 SGHTA and CDR2 FQGNSA. V shed 3 bases, J shed 2 bases, and the junction held 6 bases outside the gene matches. This CDR3 has 16 residues. The CDR3 spells CASSFQGAGGNQPQHF. CDR3 in DNA: TGTGCCAGCAGCTTCCAGGGGGCTGGTGGCAATCAGCCCCAGCATTTT.

The V and J genes are TRBV20-1 and TRBJ2-7; weak D call: TRBD2 (5 bases). Between the trimmed V and J ends, which lost 3 bases and 6 bases, there was a span of 21 bases. Germline loops: CDR1 DFQATT, CDR2 SNEGSKA (reference sequence). The CDR3 is 15 amino acids. CDR3 nucleotide sequence: TGCAGTGCTAGTTTTCTTGGCGGCCCTGGGAGCGAGCAGTACTTC. Its translation is CSASFLGGPGSEQYF.

V gene TRBV2 combines with J gene TRBJ2-7; D remains unclear. CDR3 length: 13 residues. CDR1 is SNHLY and CDR2 is FYNNEI in the germline V gene. The V gene lost 2 bases and the J gene lost 3 bases, with 8 bases spanning the gap. The CDR3 DNA follows: TGTGCCAGCAGTGAATCCGTTAACTACGAGCAGTACTTC. Protein product: CASSESVNYEQYF.

The V gene is TRBV5-1, the J gene TRBJ1-6; a weak D match, TRBD1 (5 bases). The CDR3 has 14 residues. The V end was cut by 4 bases, the J end by 6 bases, with 11 bases between. Germline CDR1 SGHRS, CDR2 YFSETQ. CDR3: CASSIDSLNSPLHF. The CDR3 nucleotides read TGCGCCAGCAGCATCGACAGTCTTAATTCACCCCTCCACTTT.

This clone was observed a few times. CDR3 residues: CASSHDVQGAGTEAFF. CDR3 in DNA: TGCGCCAGCAGCCATGATGTACAGGGGGCTGGAACTGAAGCTTTCTTT. The chain has TRBV4-3 and TRBJ1-1; 9 bases are shared with TRBD1. The CDR3 extends over 16 amino acids. The germline gives CDR1 LGHNA, CDR2 YSLEER. The junction had 10 bases not matched to a gene; V was cut back by 3 bases and J by 5 bases.

The V and J genes are TRBV27 and TRBJ2-1, with 12 bases aligning to TRBD2. The CDR3 is 15 amino acids. The V gene end was trimmed by 5 bases and the J gene end by 4 bases; junction bases not matched to a gene: 3. CDR1 MNHEY and CDR2 SMNVEV come from the germline V gene (reference sequence). CDR3 in DNA: TGTGCCAGCAGTCTGACTAGCGGGGGTTACAATGAGCAGTTCTTC. It yields the protein CASSLTSGGYNEQFF.

As DNA, the CDR3 is TGCAGCGTAGGCGGTCCGACCTATGGCTACACCTTC. Translating gives CSVGGPTYGYTF. This chain uses TRBV29-1 with TRBJ1-2; D remains ambiguous. CDR1 is SQVTM, CDR2 ANQGSEA, per germline. Trimming left V 6 bases short and J 4 bases short, with 12 bases between. The CDR3 is 12 residues long.

The rearrangement uses TRBV5-6 and TRBJ1-1, with 9 positions matching TRBD1. In germline, CDR1 is SGHDT, CDR2 YYEEEE. Germline trimming cut 3 bases from V and 0 bases from J; bases unmatched to any gene: 9. There are 17 residues in the CDR3. The CDR3 region is CASSSVRDRELNTEAFF. In DNA, the CDR3 is TGTGCCAGCAGCTCCGTCCGGGACAGGGAACTGAACACTGAAGCTTTCTTT.

This sequence joins TRBV4-2 and TRBJ2-3, with 13 positions matching TRBD2. Germline trimming cut 4 bases from V and 1 base from J; bases unmatched to any gene: 2. Germline values: CDR1 LGHNA, CDR2 YNFKEQ. The CDR3 loop spans 16 amino acids. CDR3: CASSPGLAGGTDTQYF. CDR3 coding DNA: TGTGCCAGCAGCCCCGGACTAGCGGGGGGCACAGATACGCAGTATTTT.

The CDR3 coding sequence is TGTGCCAGCAGTCACGGGACAGGTGAAGCTTTCTTT. This gives the protein CASSHGTGEAFF. The J gene is TRBJ1-1, the V gene TRBV27, with 8 bases lining up with TRBD1. The CDR3 has 12 amino acids. J was trimmed by 7 bases and V by 5 bases; bases with no gene match: 3. Germline V gene sequence: CDR1 MNHEY, CDR2 SMNVEV (reference sequence).

This clone was found a few times. The V and J genes are TRBV27 and TRBJ2-5; D remains unclear. Germline V gives CDR1 MNHEY, CDR2 SMNVEV (reference sequence). The CDR3 covers 14 residues. V lost 6 bases, J lost 5 bases, and 16 bases lay in between. CDR3: CASRSNRPRETQYF. CDR3 DNA: TGTGCCAGCAGGTCCAATAGGCCCCGGGAGACCCAGTACTTC.

This sequence joins TRBV5-5 and TRBJ1-2; possible D gene TRBD1, 6 bases. Germline V gene sequence: CDR1 SGHKS, CDR2 YYEKEE (reference sequence). V lost 4 bases, J lost 0 bases, and 13 bases lay in between. There are 15 residues in the CDR3. CDR3 amino acids: CASSPTTGANYGYTF. The CDR3, as DNA: TGTGCCAGCAGCCCGACGACAGGAGCTAACTATGGCTACACCTTC.

In DNA, the CDR3 is TGTGCCAGCAGTCCTACCGGGACTAGCGGGGGTTTTGAGCAGTACTTC. Its protein is CASSPTGTSGGFEQYF. The chain is built from TRBV11-2 and TRBJ2-7, with 14 bases aligning to TRBD2. V dropped 6 bases and J dropped 7; count of bases not matched to a gene: 11. Germline V CDR1 and CDR2: SGHAT, FQNNGV. The CDR3 is made up of 16 amino acids.

V gene TRBV6-5 combines with J gene TRBJ1-1; no reliable D call. CDR1 and CDR2 (germline): MNHEY, SVGAGI. Trimming left V 6 bases short and J 3 bases short, with 14 bases between. This CDR3 has 14 amino acids. Here the CDR3 reads CASRSRGFDTEAFF. DNA of the CDR3: TGTGCCAGCAGATCGCGCGGGTTCGACACTGAAGCTTTCTTT.

The V gene is TRBV5-4, the J gene TRBJ2-3; 9 bases line up with TRBD1. The junction had 9 bases not matched to a gene; V was cut back by 4 bases and J by 6 bases. Per germline, CDR1 SGHNT and CDR2 YYREEE (reference sequence). CDR3 length: 15 residues. CDR3 amino acids: CASSQNTGGRDTQYF. CDR3 in DNA: TGTGCCAGCAGCCAAAATACAGGGGGCAGGGATACGCAGTATTTT.

The chain has TRBV7-2 and TRBJ1-1; D remains ambiguous. Germline values: CDR1 SGHTA, CDR2 FQGNSA. This CDR3 is built from 13 residues. V lost 3 bases and J lost 6, with 11 bases in between. The CDR3 region has the DNA TGTGCCAGCAGCTTCGCCTACGGGGCTGAAGCTTTCTTT. It specifies CASSFAYGAEAFF.

The rearrangement uses TRBV2 and TRBJ2-3, with TRBD1 matching 8 bases. The CDR3 extends over 11 amino acids. CDR1 is SNHLY and CDR2 is FYNNEI in the germline V gene. The CDR3 loop is CVTGGPDTQYF. CDR3 nucleotide sequence: TGTGTCACAGGGGGACCAGATACGCAGTATTTT.

The rearrangement uses TRBV6-5 and TRBJ2-5; D not certain. CDR1 and CDR2 from the germline V gene are MNHEY and SVGAGI. Trimming pared 5 bases from V and 5 bases from J, leaving 18 bases between. The CDR3 is 15 amino acids. CDR3 region: CASSPDPSPGETQYF. The CDR3 nucleotides read TGTGCCAGCAGTCCGGACCCCTCCCCTGGGGAGACCCAGTACTTC.

This clone was detected a few times. This chain connects TRBV6-4 to TRBJ2-3; 12 nucleotides agree with TRBD2. CDR1 and CDR2 (germline): MRHNA, SNTAGT. V shed 2 bases and J 4 bases; nucleotides not matched to a gene: 4. The CDR3 length is 16 residues. The CDR3 spells CASSDASGGDADTQYF. The CDR3 region has the DNA TGTGCCAGCAGTGACGCTAGCGGGGGGGACGCAGATACGCAGTATTTT.

J is TRBJ1-4 and V is TRBV2; TRBD1 might be the D (6 bases). Trimming removed 6 bases from V and 13 bases from J, with 15 bases in between. This CDR3 comprises 12 residues. Germline V gene lookup returns CDR1 SNHLY and CDR2 FYNNEI. For the CDR3, the DNA is TGTGCCAGCAGACCCGGGACCAGGGGACTGTTTTTT. Its translation: CASRPGTRGLFF.